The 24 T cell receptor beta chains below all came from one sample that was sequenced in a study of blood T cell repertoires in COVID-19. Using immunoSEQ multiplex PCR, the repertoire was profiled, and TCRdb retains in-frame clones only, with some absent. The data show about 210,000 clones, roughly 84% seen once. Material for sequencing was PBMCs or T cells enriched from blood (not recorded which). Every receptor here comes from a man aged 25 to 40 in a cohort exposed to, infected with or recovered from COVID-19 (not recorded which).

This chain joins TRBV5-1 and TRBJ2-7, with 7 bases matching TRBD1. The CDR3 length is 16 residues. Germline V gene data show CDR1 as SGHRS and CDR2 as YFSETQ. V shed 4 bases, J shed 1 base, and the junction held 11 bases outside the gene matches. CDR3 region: CASSLDQGDPSYEQYF. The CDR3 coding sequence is TGCGCCAGCAGCCTCGACCAGGGGGATCCATCCTACGAGCAGTACTTC.

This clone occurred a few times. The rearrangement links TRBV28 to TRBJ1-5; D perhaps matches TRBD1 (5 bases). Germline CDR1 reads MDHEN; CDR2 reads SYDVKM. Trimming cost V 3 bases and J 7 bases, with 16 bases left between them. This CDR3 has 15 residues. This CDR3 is CASSFFRQGGQPQHF. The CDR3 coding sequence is TGTGCCAGCAGTTTTTTTCGCCAGGGTGGCCAGCCCCAGCATTTT.

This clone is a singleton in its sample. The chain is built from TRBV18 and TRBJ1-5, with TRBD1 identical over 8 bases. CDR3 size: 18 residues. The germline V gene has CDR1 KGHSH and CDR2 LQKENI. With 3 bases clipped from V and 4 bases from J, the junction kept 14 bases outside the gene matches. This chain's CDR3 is CASSPSLLGTGKNQPQHF. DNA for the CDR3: TGTGCCAGCTCACCGAGTTTGCTGGGGACAGGTAAAAATCAGCCCCAGCATTTT.

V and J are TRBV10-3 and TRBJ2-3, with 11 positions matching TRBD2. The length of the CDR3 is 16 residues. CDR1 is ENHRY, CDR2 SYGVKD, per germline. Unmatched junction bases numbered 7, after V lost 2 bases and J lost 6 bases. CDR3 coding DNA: TGTGCCATCAGTGAGGCAATAGCGGGAGGGTTTGATACGCAGTATTTT. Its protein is CAISEAIAGGFDTQYF.

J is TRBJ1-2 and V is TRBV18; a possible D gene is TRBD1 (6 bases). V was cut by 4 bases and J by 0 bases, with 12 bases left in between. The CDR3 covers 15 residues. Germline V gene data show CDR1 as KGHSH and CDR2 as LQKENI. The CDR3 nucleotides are TGTGCCAGCTCACAAGGGACACCCTCTAACTATGGCTACACCTTC. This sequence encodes CASSQGTPSNYGYTF.

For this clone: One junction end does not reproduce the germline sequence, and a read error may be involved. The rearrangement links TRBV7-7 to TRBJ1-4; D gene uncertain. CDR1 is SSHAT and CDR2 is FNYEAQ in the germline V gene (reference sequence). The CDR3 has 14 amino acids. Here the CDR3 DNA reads TGTGCTAGCAGCTCGAGCGCAACTAATGAAAAACTGTTTTTT. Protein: CASSSSATNEKLFF.

The CDR3 spells CASSQDFRGTSGSSDNEQFF. CDR3 sequence (DNA): TGCGCCAGCAGCCAAGATTTTCGCGGGACTAGCGGGAGTAGTGACAATGAGCAGTTCTTC. This rearrangement joins TRBV4-1 to TRBJ2-1; the match to TRBD2 covers 14 bases. The CDR3 is 20 amino acids. Germline-derived CDR1 and CDR2 are MGHRA and YSYEKL. J lost 5 bases, V lost 0 bases, and 12 bases had no gene match.

The CDR3 nucleotides read TGTGCCAGCAGTTTTAGGCGGATCACCGGGGAGCTGTTTTTT. It translates to CASSFRRITGELFF. The gene calls are TRBV27 and TRBJ2-2; D gene uncertain. The CDR3 runs 14 residues. Germline V CDR1 and CDR2: MNHEY, SMNVEV (reference sequence). V lost 3 bases and J lost 4, with 9 bases in between.

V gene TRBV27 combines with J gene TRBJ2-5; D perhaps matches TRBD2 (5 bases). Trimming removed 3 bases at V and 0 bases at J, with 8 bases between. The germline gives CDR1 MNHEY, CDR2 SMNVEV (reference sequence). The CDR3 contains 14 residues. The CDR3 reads CASSFFGDQETQYF. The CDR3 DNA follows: TGTGCCAGCAGTTTTTTCGGGGACCAAGAGACCCAGTACTTC.

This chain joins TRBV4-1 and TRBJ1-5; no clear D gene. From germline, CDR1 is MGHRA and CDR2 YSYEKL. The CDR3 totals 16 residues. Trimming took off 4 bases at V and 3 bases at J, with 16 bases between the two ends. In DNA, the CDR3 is TGCGCCAGCAGCCCCCTCGGGGTCGGACCCAATCAGCCCCAGCATTTT. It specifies CASSPLGVGPNQPQHF.

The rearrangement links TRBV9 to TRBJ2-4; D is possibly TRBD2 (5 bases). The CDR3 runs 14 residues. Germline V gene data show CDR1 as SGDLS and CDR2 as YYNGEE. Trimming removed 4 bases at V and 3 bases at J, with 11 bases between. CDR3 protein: CASSLDWDKNIQYF. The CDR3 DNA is TGTGCCAGCAGCCTGGACTGGGACAAAAACATTCAGTACTTC.

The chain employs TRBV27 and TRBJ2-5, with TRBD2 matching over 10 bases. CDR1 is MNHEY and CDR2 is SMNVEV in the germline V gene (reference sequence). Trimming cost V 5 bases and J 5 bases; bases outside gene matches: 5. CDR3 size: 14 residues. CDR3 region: CASSLQTSGETQYF. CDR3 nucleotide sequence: TGTGCCAGCAGTCTCCAGACTAGCGGGGAGACCCAGTACTTC.

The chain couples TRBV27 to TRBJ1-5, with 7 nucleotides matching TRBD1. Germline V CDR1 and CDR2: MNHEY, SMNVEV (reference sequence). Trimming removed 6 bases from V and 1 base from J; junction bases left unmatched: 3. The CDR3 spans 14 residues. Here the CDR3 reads CASRRDRSNQPQHF. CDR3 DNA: TGTGCCAGCAGACGGGACAGAAGCAATCAGCCCCAGCATTTT.

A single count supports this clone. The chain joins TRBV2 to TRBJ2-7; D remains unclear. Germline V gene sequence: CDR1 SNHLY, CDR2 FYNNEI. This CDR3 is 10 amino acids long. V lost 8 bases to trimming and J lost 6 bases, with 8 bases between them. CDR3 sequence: CASGVFEQYF. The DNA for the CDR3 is TGTGCCAGCGGAGTGTTCGAGCAGTACTTC.

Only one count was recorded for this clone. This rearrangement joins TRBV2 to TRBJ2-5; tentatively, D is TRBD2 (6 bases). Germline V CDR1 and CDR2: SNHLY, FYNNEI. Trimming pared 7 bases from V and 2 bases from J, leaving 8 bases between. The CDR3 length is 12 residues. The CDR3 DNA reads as TGTGCCAGCACTCGGGGGCAAGAGACCCAGTACTTC. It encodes CASTRGQETQYF. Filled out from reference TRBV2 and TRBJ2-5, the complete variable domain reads EPEVTQTPSHQVTQMGQEVILRCVPISNHLYFYWYRQILGQKVEFLVSFYNNEISEKSEIFDDQFSVERPDGSNFTLKIRSTKLEDSAMYFCASTRGQETQYFGPGTRLLVL.

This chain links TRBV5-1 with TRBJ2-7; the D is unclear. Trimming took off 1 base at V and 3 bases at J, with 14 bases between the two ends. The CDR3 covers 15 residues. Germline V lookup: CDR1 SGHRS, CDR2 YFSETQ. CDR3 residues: CASSLRQLTDYEQYF. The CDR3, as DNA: TGCGCCAGCAGCTTGAGGCAGCTCACAGACTACGAGCAGTACTTC.

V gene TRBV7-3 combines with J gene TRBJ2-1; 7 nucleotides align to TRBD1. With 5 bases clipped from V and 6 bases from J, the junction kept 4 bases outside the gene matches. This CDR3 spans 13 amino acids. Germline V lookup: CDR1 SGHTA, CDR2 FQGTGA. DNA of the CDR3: TGTGCCAGCAGCCACGACAGGGCCAATGAGCAGTTCTTC. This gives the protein CASSHDRANEQFF.

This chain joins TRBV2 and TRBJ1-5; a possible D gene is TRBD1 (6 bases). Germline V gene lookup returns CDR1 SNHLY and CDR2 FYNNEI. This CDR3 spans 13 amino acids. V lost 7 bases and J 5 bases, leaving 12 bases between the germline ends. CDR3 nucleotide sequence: TGTGCCAGCACTCAGGACAGTTATCAGCCCCAGCATTTT. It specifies CASTQDSYQPQHF.

Here the CDR3 reads CASSPGGGNQPQHF. The CDR3 nucleotides are TGTGCCAGCAGCCCGGGTGGCGGCAATCAGCCCCAGCATTTT. The chain links TRBV6-5 to TRBJ1-5, with unresolved D. The V gene lost 6 bases and the J gene lost 2 bases, with 11 bases spanning the gap. Per germline, CDR1 MNHEY and CDR2 SVGAGI. The length of the CDR3 is 14 residues.

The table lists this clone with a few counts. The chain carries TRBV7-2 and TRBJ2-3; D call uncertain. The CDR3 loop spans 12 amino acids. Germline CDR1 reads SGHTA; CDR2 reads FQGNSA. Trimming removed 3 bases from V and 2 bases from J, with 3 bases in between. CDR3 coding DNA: TGTGCCAGCAGCTTCTCCACAGATACGCAGTATTTT. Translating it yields CASSFSTDTQYF.

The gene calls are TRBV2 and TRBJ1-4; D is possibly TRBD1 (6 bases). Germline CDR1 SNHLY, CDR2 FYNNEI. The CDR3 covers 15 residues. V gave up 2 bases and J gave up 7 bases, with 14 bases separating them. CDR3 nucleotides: TGTGCCAGCAGTGAATACGGGGGGCAAGGTGAAAAACTGTTTTTT. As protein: CASSEYGGQGEKLFF. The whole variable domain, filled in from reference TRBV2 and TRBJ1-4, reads EPEVTQTPSHQVTQMGQEVILRCVPISNHLYFYWYRQILGQKVEFLVSFYNNEISEKSEIFDDQFSVERPDGSNFTLKIRSTKLEDSAMYFCASSEYGGQGEKLFFGSGTQLSVL.

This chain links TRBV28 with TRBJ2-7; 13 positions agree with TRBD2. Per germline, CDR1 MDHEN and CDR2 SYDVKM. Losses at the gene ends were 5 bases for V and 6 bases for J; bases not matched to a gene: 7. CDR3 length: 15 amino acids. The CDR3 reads CASSPVGLAGPEQYF. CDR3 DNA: TGTGCCAGCAGTCCAGTGGGACTAGCGGGACCCGAGCAGTACTTC.

DNA for the CDR3: TGTGCCAGCAGTTTTTTGAATACGGGACAGAAAAACACTGAAGCTTTCTTT. Amino acids: CASSFLNTGQKNTEAFF. The V gene is TRBV27, the J gene TRBJ1-1, with 7 bases identical to TRBD1. Germline V lookup: CDR1 MNHEY, CDR2 SMNVEV (reference sequence). V shed 3 bases and J 2 bases; nucleotides not matched to a gene: 12. The CDR3 is 17 amino acids.

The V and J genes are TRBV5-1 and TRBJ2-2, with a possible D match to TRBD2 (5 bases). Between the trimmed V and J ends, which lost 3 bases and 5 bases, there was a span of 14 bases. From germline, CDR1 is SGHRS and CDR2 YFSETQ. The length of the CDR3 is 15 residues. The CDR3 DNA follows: TGCGCCAGCAGCTCCTCGAGAGGGCAGACCGGGGAGCTGTTTTTT. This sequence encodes CASSSSRGQTGELFF.